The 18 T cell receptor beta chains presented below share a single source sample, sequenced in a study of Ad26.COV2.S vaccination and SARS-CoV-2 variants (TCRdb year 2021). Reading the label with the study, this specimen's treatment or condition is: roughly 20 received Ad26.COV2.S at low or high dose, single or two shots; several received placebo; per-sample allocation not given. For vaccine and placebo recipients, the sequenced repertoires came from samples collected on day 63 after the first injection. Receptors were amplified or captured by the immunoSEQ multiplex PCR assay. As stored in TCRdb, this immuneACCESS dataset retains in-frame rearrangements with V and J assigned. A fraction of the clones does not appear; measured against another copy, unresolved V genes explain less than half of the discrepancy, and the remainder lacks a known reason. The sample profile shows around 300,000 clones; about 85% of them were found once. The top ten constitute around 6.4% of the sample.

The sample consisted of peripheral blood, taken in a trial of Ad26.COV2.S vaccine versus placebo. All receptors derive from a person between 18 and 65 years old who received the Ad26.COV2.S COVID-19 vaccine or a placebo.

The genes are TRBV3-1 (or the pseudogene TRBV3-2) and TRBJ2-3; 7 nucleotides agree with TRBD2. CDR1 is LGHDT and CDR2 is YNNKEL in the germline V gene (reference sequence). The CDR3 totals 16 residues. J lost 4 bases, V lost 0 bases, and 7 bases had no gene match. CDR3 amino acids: CASSQERERWADTQYF. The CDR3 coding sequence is TGTGCCAGCAGCCAAGAGCGGGAGCGGTGGGCAGATACGCAGTATTTT.

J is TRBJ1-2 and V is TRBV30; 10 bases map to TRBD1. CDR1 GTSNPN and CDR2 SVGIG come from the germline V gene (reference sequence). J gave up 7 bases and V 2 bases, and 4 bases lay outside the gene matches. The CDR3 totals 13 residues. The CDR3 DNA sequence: TGTGCCTGGAGTAAGACAGGGGGCTCTGGCTACACCTTC. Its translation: CAWSKTGGSGYTF.

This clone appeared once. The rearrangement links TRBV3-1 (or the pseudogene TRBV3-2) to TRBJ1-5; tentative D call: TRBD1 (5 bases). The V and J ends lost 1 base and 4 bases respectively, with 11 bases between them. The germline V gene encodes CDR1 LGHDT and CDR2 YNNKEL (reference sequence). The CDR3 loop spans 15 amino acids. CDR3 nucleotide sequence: TGTGCCAGCAGCCAAGTCCCCGGGGCAAATCAGCCCCAGCATTTT. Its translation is CASSQVPGANQPQHF.

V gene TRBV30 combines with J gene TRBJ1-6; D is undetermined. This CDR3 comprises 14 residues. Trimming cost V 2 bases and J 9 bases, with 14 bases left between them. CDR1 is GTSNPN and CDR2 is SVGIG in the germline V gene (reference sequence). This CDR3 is CAWSTGPRSSPLHF. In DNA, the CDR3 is TGTGCCTGGAGTACCGGACCCAGGAGTTCACCCCTCCACTTT.

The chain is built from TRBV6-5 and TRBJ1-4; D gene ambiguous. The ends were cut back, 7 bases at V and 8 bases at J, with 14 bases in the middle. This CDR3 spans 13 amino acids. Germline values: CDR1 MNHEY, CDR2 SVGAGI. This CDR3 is CASNVRSLEKLFF. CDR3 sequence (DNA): TGTGCCAGCAATGTTAGGTCTCTCGAAAAACTGTTTTTT.

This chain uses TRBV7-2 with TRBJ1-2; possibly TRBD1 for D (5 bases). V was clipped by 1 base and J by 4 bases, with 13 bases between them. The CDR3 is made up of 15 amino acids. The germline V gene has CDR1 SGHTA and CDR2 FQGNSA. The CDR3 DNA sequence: TGTGCCAGCAGCTTAGATCAGGGCCTCCCCTATGGCTACACCTTC. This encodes CASSLDQGLPYGYTF.

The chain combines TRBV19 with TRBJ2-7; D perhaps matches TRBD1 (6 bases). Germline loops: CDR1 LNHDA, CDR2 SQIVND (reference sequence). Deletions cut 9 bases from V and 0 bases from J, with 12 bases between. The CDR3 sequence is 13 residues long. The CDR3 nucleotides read TGTGCCAGCTCCAGGGGATTCTCCTACGAGCAGTACTTC. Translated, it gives CASSRGFSYEQYF.

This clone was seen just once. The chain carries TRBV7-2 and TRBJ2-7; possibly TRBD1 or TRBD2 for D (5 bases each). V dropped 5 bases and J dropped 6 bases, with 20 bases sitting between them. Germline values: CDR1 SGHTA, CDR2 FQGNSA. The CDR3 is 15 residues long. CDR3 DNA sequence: TGTGCCAGCAGCCCAGGGACCAACGCGTTGCGCGAGCAGTACTTC. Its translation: CASSPGTNALREQYF.

DNA for the CDR3: TGTGCCAGCAGCCAGAGACTAGCGGGAGGCCTAAATTCTGGGGGCGAGCAGTACTTC. As protein: CASSQRLAGGLNSGGEQYF. The chain is built from TRBV7-2 and TRBJ2-7; 13 bases fit TRBD2. Looked up from germline, CDR1 is SGHTA and CDR2 is FQGNSA. After removal of 5 bases from V and 6 bases from J, the junction contained 19 bases not matched to a gene. The CDR3 is 19 amino acids.

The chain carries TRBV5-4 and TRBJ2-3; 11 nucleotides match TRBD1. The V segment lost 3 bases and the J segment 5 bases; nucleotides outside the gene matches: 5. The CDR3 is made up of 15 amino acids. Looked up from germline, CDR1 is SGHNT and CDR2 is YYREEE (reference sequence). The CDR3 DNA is TGTGCCAGCAGCTCTACCGGGACAGGGGGAGATACGCAGTATTTT. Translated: CASSSTGTGGDTQYF.

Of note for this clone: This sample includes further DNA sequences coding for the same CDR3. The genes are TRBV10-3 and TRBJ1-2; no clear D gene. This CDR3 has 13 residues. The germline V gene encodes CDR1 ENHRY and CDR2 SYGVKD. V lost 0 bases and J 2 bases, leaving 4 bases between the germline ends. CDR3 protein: CAISESGNYGYTF. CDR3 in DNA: TGTGCCATCAGTGAGTCGGGGAACTATGGCTACACCTTC.

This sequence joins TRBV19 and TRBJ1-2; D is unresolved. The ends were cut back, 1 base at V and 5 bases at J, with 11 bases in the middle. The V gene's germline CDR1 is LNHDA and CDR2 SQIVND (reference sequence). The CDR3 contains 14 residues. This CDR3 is CASSIAPSPYGYTF. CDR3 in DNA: TGTGCCAGTAGTATAGCCCCCAGTCCGTATGGCTACACCTTC.

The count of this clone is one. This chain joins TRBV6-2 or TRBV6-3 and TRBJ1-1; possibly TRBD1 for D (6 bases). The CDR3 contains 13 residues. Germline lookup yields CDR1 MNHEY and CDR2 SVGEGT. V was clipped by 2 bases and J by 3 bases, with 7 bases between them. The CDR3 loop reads CASSYRGDTEAFF. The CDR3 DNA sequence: TGTGCCAGCAGTTACAGGGGGGACACTGAAGCTTTCTTT.

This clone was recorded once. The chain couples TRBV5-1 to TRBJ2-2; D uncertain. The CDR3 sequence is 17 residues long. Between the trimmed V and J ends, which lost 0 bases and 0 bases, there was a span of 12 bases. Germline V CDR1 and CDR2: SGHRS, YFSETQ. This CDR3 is CASSLADKVANTGELFF. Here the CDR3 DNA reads TGCGCCAGCAGCTTGGCCGATAAGGTCGCGAACACCGGGGAGCTGTTTTTT.

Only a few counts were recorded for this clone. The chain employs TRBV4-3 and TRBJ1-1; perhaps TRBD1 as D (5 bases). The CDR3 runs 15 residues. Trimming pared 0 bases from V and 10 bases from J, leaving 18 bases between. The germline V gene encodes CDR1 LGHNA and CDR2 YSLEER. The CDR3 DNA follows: TGCGCCAGCAGCCAAGATTGGGGGTACGATATTTCAGCTTTCTTT. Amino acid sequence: CASSQDWGYDISAFF.

In nucleotides, the CDR3 is TGTGCCAGCATCGCCCTCCAGACGTCGAGCTACACCTTC. Encoded protein: CASIALQTSSYTF. The gene calls are TRBV28 and TRBJ1-2, with no clear D. Germline V gene lookup returns CDR1 MDHEN and CDR2 SYDVKM. This CDR3 has 13 amino acids. Trimming cost V 7 bases and J 9 bases, with 18 bases left between them.

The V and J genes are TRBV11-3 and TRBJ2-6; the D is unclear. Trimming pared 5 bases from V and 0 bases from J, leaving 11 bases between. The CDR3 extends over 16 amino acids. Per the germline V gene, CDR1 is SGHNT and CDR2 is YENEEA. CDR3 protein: CASSLGLLSGANVLTF. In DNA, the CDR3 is TGTGCCAGCAGCCTCGGGTTACTCTCTGGGGCCAACGTCCTGACTTTC.

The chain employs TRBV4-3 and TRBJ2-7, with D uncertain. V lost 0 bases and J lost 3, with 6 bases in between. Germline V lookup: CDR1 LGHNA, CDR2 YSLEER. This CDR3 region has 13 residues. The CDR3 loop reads CASSQDLSYEQYF. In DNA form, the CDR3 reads TGCGCCAGCAGCCAAGATCTGAGCTACGAGCAGTACTTC.